Listed below are T cell receptor beta chains from one sample, sequenced in a study of shared clonotypes between healthy human individuals. The repertoire was sequenced with immunoSEQ multiplex PCR; TCRdb's copy has only in-frame clones and lacks some. Of some 2 million clones in the sample, 85% to 95% were seen once. Sequenced: naive CD4+ T cells sorted from blood. These receptors came from a young man in good health. The CDR3 runs from the conserved cysteine through the conserved F or W. Each record gives: clone size, V gene, J gene, D gene, CDR3 protein, CDR3 DNA. A D gene is named only where the DNA matches it firmly. For some rows the clone size is stated as once, few or many, or as a class when expanded; others skip it.

.	TRBV29-1	TRBJ1-1	.	CSVAGRANTEAFF	TGCAGCGTTGCGGGAAGGGCGAACACTGAAGCTTTCTTT
.	TRBV11-3	TRBJ2-5	.	CASSLLKTQYF	TGTGCCAGCAGCCTGTTAAAGACCCAGTACTTC
once	TRBV28	TRBJ1-6	.	CASSLGHRDYYNSPLHF	TGTGCCAGCAGTTTAGGCCACAGGGATTACTATAATTCACCCCTCCACTTT
.	TRBV7-3	TRBJ2-2	.	CASSLMLGVRNTGELFF	TGTGCCAGCAGCTTAATGCTGGGGGTCCGGAACACCGGGGAGCTGTTTTTT
.	TRBV11-2	TRBJ2-4	.	CASSLVRGRAKNIQYF	TGTGCCAGCAGCTTAGTGAGGGGTCGAGCCAAAAACATTCAGTACTTC
.	TRBV6-6	TRBJ2-2	TRBD2	CASSYQLAGGTGELFF	TGTGCCAGCAGTTACCAACTAGCGGGAGGGACCGGGGAGCTGTTTTTT
.	TRBV7-2	TRBJ2-3	TRBD2	CASNPGRAPGDTQYF	TGTGCCAGCAACCCCGGGAGGGCCCCCGGAGATACGCAGTATTTT
.	TRBV7-9	TRBJ2-2	.	CASSYTGDTGELFF	TGTGCCAGCAGCTACACAGGAGACACCGGGGAGCTGTTTTTT
.	TRBV29-1	TRBJ2-2	.	CSVREGRMGNTGELFF	TGCAGCGTTCGCGAGGGACGGATGGGGAACACCGGGGAGCTGTTTTTT
once	TRBV18	TRBJ2-7	TRBD1	CASSPPGQGIAEQYF	TGTGCCAGCTCACCTCCGGGACAGGGTATCGCCGAGCAGTACTTC
.	TRBV12-5	TRBJ2-5	.	CATGREETQYF	TGTGCTACAGGCAGGGAAGAGACCCAGTACTTC
.	TRBV11-2	TRBJ2-7	.	CASSLRRRGPTPNEQYF	TGTGCCAGCAGCTTACGGAGGAGGGGGCCTACTCCAAACGAGCAGTACTTC
.	TRBV5-1	TRBJ2-6	.	CASSLETGANVLTF	TGCGCCAGCAGCTTGGAGACAGGGGCCAACGTCCTGACTTTC
.	TRBV7-2	TRBJ2-7	TRBD1	CASSLIDRGTLSYF	TGTGCCAGCAGCTTAATTGACAGGGGAACTTTATCGTACTTC
.	TRBV5-1	TRBJ2-1	TRBD2	CASSLEVAGGYNEQFF	TGCGCCAGCAGCTTGGAAGTAGCGGGAGGTTACAATGAGCAGTTCTTC
.	TRBV10-1	TRBJ2-1	TRBD2	CASKPGLADNEQFF	TGCGCCAGCAAACCGGGACTAGCGGACAATGAGCAGTTCTTC
.	TRBV5-5	TRBJ2-5	TRBD1	CASSSPTGQETQYF	TGTGCCAGCAGCTCGCCGACAGGGCAAGAGACCCAGTACTTC
.	TRBV7-2	TRBJ1-1	.	CASSLGQGAGLYTEAFF	TGTGCCAGCAGCTTAGGACAAGGGGCTGGATTATACACTGAAGCTTTCTTT
.	TRBV9	TRBJ2-2	TRBD2	CASSLGLAGGNTGELFF	TGTGCCAGCAGCCTCGGACTAGCGGGCGGGAACACCGGGGAGCTGTTTTTT
.	TRBV19	TRBJ2-7	TRBD1	CASSIVRDSSEQYF	TGTGCCAGTAGTATAGTTCGGGACAGCAGCGAGCAGTACTTC
.	TRBV7-8	TRBJ1-5	.	CASSLLPLNQPQHF	TGTGCCAGCAGCCTCCTTCCCCTTAATCAGCCCCAGCATTTT
.	TRBV25-1	TRBJ2-7	.	CASSASYEQYF	TGTGCCAGCAGTGCCAGCTACGAGCAGTACTTC
.	TRBV5-4	TRBJ2-3	.	CASSLGVTGVGTDTQYF	TGTGCCAGCAGCTTGGGAGTAACGGGTGTGGGCACAGATACGCAGTATTTT
.	TRBV4-1	TRBJ1-5	.	CASSPRTLNQPQHF	TGCGCCAGCAGCCCCCGGACACTCAATCAGCCCCAGCATTTT
.	TRBV13	TRBJ2-6	.	CASSPRVSGANVLTF	TGTGCCAGCAGCCCCAGGGTGTCCGGGGCCAACGTCCTGACTTTC
.	TRBV5-6	TRBJ1-2	TRBD1	CASSLGPQGSVYGYTF	TGTGCCAGCAGCTTGGGTCCACAGGGGTCGGTCTATGGCTACACCTTC
.	TRBV18	TRBJ1-3	.	CASSHGTSSGNTIYF	TGTGCCAGCTCACACGGGACATCCTCGGGAAACACCATATATTTT
.	TRBV7-9	TRBJ2-5	TRBD2	CASSQGTSGRLEETQYF	TGTGCCAGCAGCCAGGGGACTAGCGGGAGATTGGAAGAGACCCAGTACTTC
.	TRBV30	TRBJ2-7	TRBD1	CAWRELGTGIGYEQYF	TGTGCCTGGAGAGAATTAGGGACAGGGATAGGCTACGAGCAGTACTTC
.	TRBV5-1	TRBJ2-1	.	CASRKRDSYNEQFF	TGCGCCAGCAGAAAGCGGGACAGCTACAATGAGCAGTTCTTC
many	TRBV19	TRBJ1-5	.	CASSITSGQPQHF	TGTGCCAGTAGTATAACCTCAGGTCAGCCCCAGCATTTT
once	TRBV19	TRBJ1-5	TRBD1	CASSTTGQIQPQHF	TGTGCCAGTAGTACTACGGGACAGATTCAGCCCCAGCATTTT
.	TRBV10-3	TRBJ2-7	TRBD2	CAIRREYGREQYF	TGTGCCATCAGGCGGGAGTATGGACGCGAGCAGTACTTC
.	TRBV6-5	TRBJ2-7	TRBD2	CASSQTSGAIYEQYF	TGTGCCAGCAGCCAGACTAGCGGGGCAATCTACGAGCAGTACTTC
.	TRBV21-1	TRBJ2-1	.	CASSAYPGSCSYNEQFF	TGTGCCAGCAGTGCTTACCCGGGGAGCTGCTCCTACAATGAGCAGTTCTTC
.	TRBV7-9	TRBJ2-7	.	CASSSWDVRGNEQYF	TGTGCCAGCAGCTCGTGGGACGTAAGGGGGAACGAGCAGTACTTC
.	TRBV7-9	TRBJ2-1	.	CASSSTGLGGDEQFF	TGTGCCAGCAGCTCAACGGGACTAGGGGGCGATGAGCAGTTCTTC
.	TRBV29-1	TRBJ1-1	.	CSVLKQGAEQVAFF	TGCAGCGTACTAAAACAGGGAGCCGAACAGGTAGCTTTCTTT
.	TRBV5-1	TRBJ2-2	.	CASSPGLTGSTGELFF	TGCGCCAGCAGCCCCGGACTAACCGGGAGCACCGGGGAGCTGTTTTTT
once	TRBV11-2	TRBJ2-7	.	CASSLVISYEQYF	TGTGCCAGCAGCTTAGTCATCAGTTACGAGCAGTACTTC
once	TRBV6-6	TRBJ2-5	.	CASSYLQEETQYF	TGTGCCAGCAGTTACCTCCAGGAAGAGACCCAGTACTTC